The present T cell receptor (beta chain) was sequenced within a study of T cell responses to AZD1222 COVID-19 vaccine. Germline values: CDR1 MNHEY, CDR2 SMNVEV (reference sequence). V lost 5 bases to trimming and J lost 8 bases, with 12 bases between them. This CDR3 has 12 amino acids. Study observations and caveats: Only a handful of people who got AZD1222 tested seropositive at baseline. Repertoires in all cases were sampled only once the peak T cell response had passed. Following two doses of AZD1222, Spike-specific TCR breadth and depth rose. CD4 TCRs associated with vaccination spanned spike, dominating at 160-218 and 743-854.

Repertoires were generated with immunoSEQ multiplex PCR, while TCRdb's copy carries only in-frame clones and drops some. Counted here are about 190,000 clones, about 87% occurring once; the ten biggest clones make up around 2.5%. This clone was seen only a few times. Its antigen is unknown. The starting material was peripheral blood, obtained on day 0 of MenACWY control vaccination. The gene calls are TRBV27 and TRBJ1-2; D not certain. The sequence came from an adult in good health. The CDR3 region has the DNA TGTGCCAGCAGTCCTGGAGTGGGCGGCTACACCTTC. Translated, it gives CASSPGVGGYTF.